A single sample is the source of the 11 T cell receptor beta chains below, sequenced in a study of T cell repertoires in cytomegalovirus infection. TCRdb passed the reads through MiXCR, listing each CDR3 protein once. The table lists about 400,000 distinct CDR3 sequences, over 15% of them singletons. The sequencing input was PBMCs. The receptors here all came from a human donor in good health (CMV status not recorded). Some clones in this sample may be carry-over from other donors' samples.

This clonotype was counted many times. The chain is built from TRBV7-2 and TRBJ2-1, with 7 positions matching TRBD1. This CDR3 contains 14 residues. Germline V lookup: CDR1 SGHTA, CDR2 FQGNSA. V lost 7 bases and J lost 3; bases outside the gene matches: 6. CDR3: CASTVQGSYNEQFF. The CDR3 DNA reads as TGTGCCAGCACCGTACAGGGGAGCTACAATGAGCAGTTCTTC.

This clonotype was detected ten times or more. This rearrangement joins TRBV7-8 to TRBJ2-5; D is possibly TRBD1 (7 bases). The CDR3 consists of 20 residues. Germline CDR1 is SGHVS and CDR2 is FQNEAQ. Trimming cost V 5 bases and J 0 bases, with 28 bases left between them. The CDR3 reads CASSARRGQGTGKYQETQYF. In nucleotides, the CDR3 is TGTGCCAGCAGCGCCCGGAGGGGGCAGGGGACGGGGAAGTACCAAGAGACCCAGTACTTC.

The chain couples TRBV25-1 to TRBJ2-2, with unresolved D. CDR1 and CDR2 (germline): MGHDK, SYGVNS. V lost 1 base, J lost 3 bases, and 6 bases lay in between. This CDR3 contains 14 residues. The CDR3 loop is CASSELDHTGELFF. The CDR3, as DNA: TGTGCCAGCAGTGAATTGGACCACACCGGGGAGCTGTTTTTT.

This clonotype occurred once. V and J are TRBV6-6 and TRBJ2-7; D possibly uses TRBD1 or TRBD2 (5 bases each). V lost 7 bases and J lost 5, with 12 bases in between. Germline CDR1 reads MNHNY; CDR2 reads SVGAGI (reference sequence). The CDR3 spans 12 residues. The CDR3 DNA sequence: TGTGCCAGCATGGGGGTACCCCACGAGCAGTACTTC. Translation: CASMGVPHEQYF.

This clonotype was recorded many times. V usage is TRBV7-2 and J usage is TRBJ2-7, with TRBD2 as a possible D gene (6 bases). Trimming shortened V by 5 bases and J by 6 bases, and 17 bases separated the two germline ends. CDR1 and CDR2 from the germline V gene are SGHTA and FQGNSA. The CDR3 is 14 amino acids. For the CDR3, the DNA is TGTGCCAGCAGCCCTGGACTACGTCGTCTCGAGCAGTACTTC. This gives the protein CASSPGLRRLEQYF.

In its sample, this clonotype was seen a few times. The genes are TRBV12-3 or TRBV12-4 and TRBJ1-1; maybe TRBD1 (5 bases). This CDR3 is 15 amino acids long. Trimming left V 4 bases short and J 1 base short, with 13 bases between. Here the CDR3 DNA reads TGTGCCAGCAGTTACCAACAGGCGGGGAACACTGAAGCTTTCTTT. Its protein is CASSYQQAGNTEAFF.

This clonotype was observed a handful of times. V gene TRBV18 combines with J gene TRBJ1-1; D is ambiguous. This CDR3 is built from 14 residues. The V and J ends lost 3 bases and 1 base respectively, with 9 bases between them. The germline V gene encodes CDR1 KGHSH and CDR2 LQKENI. CDR3 in amino acids: CASSPPVTNTEAFF. As DNA, the CDR3 is TGTGCCAGCTCACCCCCTGTGACGAACACTGAAGCTTTCTTT.

This clonotype has only a few counts. V usage is TRBV5-5 and J usage is TRBJ1-2; 9 bases line up with TRBD1. CDR3 size: 17 residues. The germline CDR1 and CDR2 sequences are SGHKS and YYEKEE (reference sequence). V shed 1 base and J 7 bases; nucleotides not matched to a gene: 14. CDR3 protein: CASSLTGRDRVIAGYTF. CDR3 DNA: TGTGCCAGCAGCTTGACGGGAAGGGACAGGGTTATTGCTGGCTACACCTTC.

This clonotype has more than one count but fewer than ten. This sequence joins TRBV20-1 and TRBJ2-3; the D gene could be TRBD1 or TRBD2 (5 bases each). This CDR3 spans 13 amino acids. The V and J ends lost 5 bases and 4 bases respectively, with 13 bases between them. Germline V CDR1 and CDR2: DFQATT, SNEGSKA (reference sequence). CDR3 in DNA: TGCAGTGCTGAGGGGCGTGGGGCAGATACGCAGTATTTT. Translation: CSAEGRGADTQYF.

This clonotype was seen a handful of times. The chain couples TRBV6-6 to TRBJ1-1; D uncertain. CDR1 is MNHNY, CDR2 SVGAGI, per germline (reference sequence). V was pared by 2 bases and J by 2 bases, with 9 bases between. There are 14 residues in the CDR3. CDR3 region: CASSYAVVNTEAFF. The CDR3 DNA sequence: TGTGCCAGCAGTTACGCCGTGGTAAACACTGAAGCTTTCTTT.

As regards this clonotype: One base away lies a much larger clone, so this may be a sequencing read error. This rearrangement joins TRBV12-3 or TRBV12-4 to TRBJ2-1, with unresolved D. V was cut by 3 bases and J by 8 bases, with 8 bases left in between. The CDR3 is 12 residues long. The CDR3 nucleotides read TGTGCCAGCAGTTTCAGTAGCTATGAGCAGTTCTTC. It translates to CASSFSSYEQFF.